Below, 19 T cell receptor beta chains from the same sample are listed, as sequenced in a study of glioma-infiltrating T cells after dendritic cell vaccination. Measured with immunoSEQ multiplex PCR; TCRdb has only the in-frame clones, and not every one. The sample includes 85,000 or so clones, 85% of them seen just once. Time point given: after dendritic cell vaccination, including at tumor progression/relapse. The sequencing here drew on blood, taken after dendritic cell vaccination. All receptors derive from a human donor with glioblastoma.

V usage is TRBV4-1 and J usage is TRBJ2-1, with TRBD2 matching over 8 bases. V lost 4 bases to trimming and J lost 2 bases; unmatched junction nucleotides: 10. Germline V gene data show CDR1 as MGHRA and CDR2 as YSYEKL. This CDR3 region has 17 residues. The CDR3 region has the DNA TGCGCCAGCAGCCCAAACCTGGGACTAGTTCCCTACAATGAGCAGTTCTTC. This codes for CASSPNLGLVPYNEQFF.

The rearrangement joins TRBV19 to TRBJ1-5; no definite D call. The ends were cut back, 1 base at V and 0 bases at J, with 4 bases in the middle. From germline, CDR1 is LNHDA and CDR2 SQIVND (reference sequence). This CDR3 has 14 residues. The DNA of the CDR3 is TGTGCCAGTAGTATAGCACATAGCAATCAGCCCCAGCATTTT. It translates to CASSIAHSNQPQHF.

The CDR3 DNA reads as TGTGCCAGCAGCCCCGACAGGGGGCGGGGCAATCAGCCCCAGCATTTT. This gives the protein CASSPDRGRGNQPQHF. The gene calls are TRBV12-1 and TRBJ1-5; TRBD1, the D gene given by the table, was not confirmed from the DNA. TRBV12-1 is annotated as a pseudogene. CDR3 size: 16 residues.

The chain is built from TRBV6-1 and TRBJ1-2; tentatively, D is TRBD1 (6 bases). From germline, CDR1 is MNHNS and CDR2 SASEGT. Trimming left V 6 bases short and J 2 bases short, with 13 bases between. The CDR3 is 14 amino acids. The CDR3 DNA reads TGTGCCAGCAGCCCATTTACAGGGAACTATGGCTACACCTTC. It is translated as CASSPFTGNYGYTF.

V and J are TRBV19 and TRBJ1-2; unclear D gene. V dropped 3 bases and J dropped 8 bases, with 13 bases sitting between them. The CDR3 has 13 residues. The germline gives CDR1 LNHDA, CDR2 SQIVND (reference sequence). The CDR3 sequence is CASSMIPLEGYTF. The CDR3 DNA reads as TGTGCCAGTAGTATGATCCCTCTTGAGGGCTACACCTTC.

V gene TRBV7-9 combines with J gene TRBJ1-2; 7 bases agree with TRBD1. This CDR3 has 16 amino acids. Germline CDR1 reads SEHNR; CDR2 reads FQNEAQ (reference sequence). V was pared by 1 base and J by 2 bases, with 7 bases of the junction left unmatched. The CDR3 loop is CASSLGVQGQNYGYTF. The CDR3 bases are TGTGCCAGCAGCTTAGGAGTACAGGGGCAAAACTATGGCTACACCTTC.

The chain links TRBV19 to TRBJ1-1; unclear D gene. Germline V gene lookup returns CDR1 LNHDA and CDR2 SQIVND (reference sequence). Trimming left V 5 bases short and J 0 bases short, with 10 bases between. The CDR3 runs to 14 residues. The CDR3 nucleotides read TGTGCCAGTAGTTTCGGCGGATTGAACACTGAAGCTTTCTTT. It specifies CASSFGGLNTEAFF.

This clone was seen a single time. The CDR3 loop reads CASKTGRGWGGYTF. The CDR3, as DNA: TGTGCCAGCAAAACAGGGAGAGGCTGGGGTGGCTACACCTTC. V usage is TRBV2 and J usage is TRBJ1-2; possible D gene TRBD1, 6 bases. Germline CDR1 is SNHLY and CDR2 is FYNNEI. Trimming left V 7 bases short and J 7 bases short, with 19 bases between. The CDR3 loop spans 14 amino acids.

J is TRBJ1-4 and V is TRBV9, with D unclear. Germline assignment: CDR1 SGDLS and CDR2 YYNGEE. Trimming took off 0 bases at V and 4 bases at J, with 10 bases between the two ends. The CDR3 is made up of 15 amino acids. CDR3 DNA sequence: TGTGCCAGCAGCGTAGGAGGTGGTTTTAATGAAAAACTGTTTTTT. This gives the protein CASSVGGGFNEKLFF.

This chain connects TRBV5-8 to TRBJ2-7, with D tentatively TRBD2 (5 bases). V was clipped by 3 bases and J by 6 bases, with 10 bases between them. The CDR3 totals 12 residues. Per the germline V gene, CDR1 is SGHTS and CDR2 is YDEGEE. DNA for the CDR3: TGTGCCAGCAGCTGGCGGGCAGCCGAGCAGTACTTC. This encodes CASSWRAAEQYF.

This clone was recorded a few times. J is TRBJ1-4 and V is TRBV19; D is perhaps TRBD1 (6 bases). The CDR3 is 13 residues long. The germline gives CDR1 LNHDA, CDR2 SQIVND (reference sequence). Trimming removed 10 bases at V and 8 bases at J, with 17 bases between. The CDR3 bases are TGTGCCACCCACAGGGCTCCGGGGGAAAAACTGTTTTTT. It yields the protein CATHRAPGEKLFF.

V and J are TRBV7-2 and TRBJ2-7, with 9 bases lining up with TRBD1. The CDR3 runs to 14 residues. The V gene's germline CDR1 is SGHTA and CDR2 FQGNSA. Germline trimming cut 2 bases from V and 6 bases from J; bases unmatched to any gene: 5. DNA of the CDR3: TGTGCCAGCAGCTTAAAGGGACAGGGCCTCGAGCAGTACTTC. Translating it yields CASSLKGQGLEQYF.

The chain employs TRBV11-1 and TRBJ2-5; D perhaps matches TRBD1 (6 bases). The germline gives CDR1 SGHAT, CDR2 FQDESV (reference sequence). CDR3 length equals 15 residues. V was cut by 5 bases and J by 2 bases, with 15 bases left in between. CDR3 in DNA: TGTGCCAGCAGCGCTGGAACAGGGAAGCAAGAGACCCAGTACTTC. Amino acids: CASSAGTGKQETQYF. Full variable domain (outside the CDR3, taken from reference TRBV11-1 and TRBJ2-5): EAEVAQSPRYKITEKSQAVAFWCDPISGHATLYWYRQILGQGPELLVQFQDESVVDDSQLPKDRFSAERLKGVDSTLKIQPAELGDSAMYLCASSAGTGKQETQYFGPGTRLLVL.

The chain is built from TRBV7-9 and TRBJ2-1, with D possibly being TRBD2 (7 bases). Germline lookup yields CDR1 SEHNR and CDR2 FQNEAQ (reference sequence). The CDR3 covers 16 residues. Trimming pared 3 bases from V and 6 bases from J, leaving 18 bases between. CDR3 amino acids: CASSFVLGGGGNEQFF. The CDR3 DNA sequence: TGTGCCAGCAGCTTCGTTTTGGGCGGGGGCGGCAATGAGCAGTTCTTC.

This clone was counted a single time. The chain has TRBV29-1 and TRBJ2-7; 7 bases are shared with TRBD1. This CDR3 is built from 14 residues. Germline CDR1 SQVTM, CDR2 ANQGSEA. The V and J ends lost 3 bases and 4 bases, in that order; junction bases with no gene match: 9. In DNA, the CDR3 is TGCAGCGTTGAGTTGGCAGGGGGTCCATACGAGCAGTACTTC. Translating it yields CSVELAGGPYEQYF.

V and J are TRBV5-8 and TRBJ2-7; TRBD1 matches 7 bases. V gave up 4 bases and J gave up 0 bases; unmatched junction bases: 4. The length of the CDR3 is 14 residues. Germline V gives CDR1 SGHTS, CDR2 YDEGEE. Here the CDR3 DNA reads TGTGCCAGCAGCCCCCGGGACAGCTCCTACGAGCAGTACTTC. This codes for CASSPRDSSYEQYF.

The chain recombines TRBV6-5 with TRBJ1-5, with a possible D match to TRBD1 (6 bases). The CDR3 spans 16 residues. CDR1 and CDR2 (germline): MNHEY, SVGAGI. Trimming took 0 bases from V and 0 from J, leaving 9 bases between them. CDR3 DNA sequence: TGTGCCAGCAGTTACTCGAGACAGGTTAGCAATCAGCCCCAGCATTTT. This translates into CASSYSRQVSNQPQHF.

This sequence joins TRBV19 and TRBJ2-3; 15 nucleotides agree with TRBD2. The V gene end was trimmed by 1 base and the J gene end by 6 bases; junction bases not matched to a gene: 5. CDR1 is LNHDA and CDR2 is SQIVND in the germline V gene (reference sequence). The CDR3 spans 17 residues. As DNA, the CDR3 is TGTGCCAGTAGTATAGGGGGACTAGCGGGAGGACGGGATACGCAGTATTTT. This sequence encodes CASSIGGLAGGRDTQYF.

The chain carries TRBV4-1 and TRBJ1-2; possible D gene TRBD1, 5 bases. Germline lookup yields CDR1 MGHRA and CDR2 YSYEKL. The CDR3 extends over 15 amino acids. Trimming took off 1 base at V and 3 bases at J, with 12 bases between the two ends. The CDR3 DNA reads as TGCGCCAGCAGCCAAGTGGGTACAGGAGACTATGGCTACACCTTC. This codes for CASSQVGTGDYGYTF.